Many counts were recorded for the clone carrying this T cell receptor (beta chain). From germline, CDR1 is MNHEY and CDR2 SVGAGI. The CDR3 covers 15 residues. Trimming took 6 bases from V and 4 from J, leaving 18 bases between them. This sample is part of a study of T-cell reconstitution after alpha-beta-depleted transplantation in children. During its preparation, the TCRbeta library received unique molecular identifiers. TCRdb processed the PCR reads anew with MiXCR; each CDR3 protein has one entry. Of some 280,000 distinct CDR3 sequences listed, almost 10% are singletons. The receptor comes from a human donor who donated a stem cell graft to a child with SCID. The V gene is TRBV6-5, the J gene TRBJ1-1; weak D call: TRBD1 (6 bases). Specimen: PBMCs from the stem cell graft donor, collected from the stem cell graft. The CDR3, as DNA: TGTGCCAGCAGACACCAACAGGGTTGGTTCACTGAAGCTTTCTTT. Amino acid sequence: CASRHQQGWFTEAFF.